The T cell receptor (beta chain) described here comes from a study of blood T cell repertoires in COVID-19. The table came from immunoSEQ multiplex PCR; TCRdb's copy has only in-frame clones and leaves some out. Of more than 200,000 clones in the sample, roughly 84% were seen once. This clone was detected a few times. Sequenced: PBMCs or T cells enriched from blood (not recorded which). This sequence was found in a man under 40 in a cohort exposed to, infected with or recovered from COVID-19 (not recorded which).

This chain's CDR3 is CASSRDRTDTGELFF. The CDR3 coding sequence is TGTGCCAGCAGCCGGGACAGGACCGACACCGGGGAGCTGTTTTTT. This chain uses TRBV7-3 with TRBJ2-2, with 8 bases matching TRBD1. The CDR3 has 15 amino acids. The V gene's germline CDR1 is SGHTA and CDR2 FQGTGA. The J segment lost 3 bases and the V segment lost 5 bases, leaving 5 bases of the junction unmatched.